These T cell receptor beta chains were read from a single sample in a study of blood T cell repertoires in COVID-19. The repertoire was sequenced with immunoSEQ multiplex PCR; TCRdb's copy has only in-frame clones and lacks some. The sample consists of under 200,000 clones, about 82% of them appearing once. Sequencing used peripheral blood. The source is a man aged 65-85 years with active or convalescent COVID-19. The CDR3 runs from the conserved cysteine through the conserved F or W.

v_gene: TRBV10-3; j_gene: TRBJ2-7; CDR3aa: CAIRGGDSWEQYF
v_gene: TRBV14; j_gene: TRBJ2-2; CDR3aa: CASSPGRNTGELFF
v_gene: TRBV6-5; j_gene: TRBJ1-5; CDR3aa: CASSTGRVGGQPQHF
v_gene: TRBV19; j_gene: TRBJ1-2; CDR3aa: CASSLRQVADGYTF
v_gene: TRBV7-2; j_gene: TRBJ2-5; CDR3aa: CASSLGNYRRETQYF
v_gene: TRBV5-6; j_gene: TRBJ2-1; CDR3aa: CASSQDRGMNEQFF
v_gene: TRBV30; j_gene: TRBJ2-5; CDR3aa: CAWTGGLRAGETQYF
v_gene: TRBV25-1; j_gene: TRBJ1-2; CDR3aa: CASSERQQGGYTF
v_gene: TRBV7-6; j_gene: TRBJ1-1; CDR3aa: CASSRGTGQLTEAFF
v_gene: TRBV5-1; j_gene: TRBJ2-3; CDR3aa: CASTNTDTQYF
v_gene: TRBV20-1; j_gene: TRBJ2-3; CDR3aa: CSASNPRTSGRDTQYF
v_gene: TRBV7-7; j_gene: TRBJ2-3; CDR3aa: CASSRGRTDTQYF
v_gene: TRBV4-2; j_gene: TRBJ2-7; CDR3aa: CASSQNPTGSSVDEQYF
v_gene: TRBV9; j_gene: TRBJ2-2; CDR3aa: CASSLRTSGPMFANTGELFF
v_gene: TRBV29-1; j_gene: TRBJ1-2; CDR3aa: CSVENRDNYGYTF
v_gene: TRBV18; j_gene: TRBJ1-2; CDR3aa: CASSPSRGYNGYTF
v_gene: TRBV27; j_gene: TRBJ2-1; CDR3aa: CASRPAGALYNEQFF
v_gene: TRBV28; j_gene: TRBJ1-6; CDR3aa: CASSDRVRSPLHF
v_gene: TRBV18; j_gene: TRBJ2-1; CDR3aa: CASSLGQASSDEQFF
v_gene: TRBV10-2; j_gene: TRBJ1-1; CDR3aa: CASSELENTEAFF
v_gene: TRBV6-2/TRBV6-3; j_gene: TRBJ1-2; CDR3aa: CASSYGPADYGYTF
v_gene: TRBV5-5; j_gene: TRBJ1-2; CDR3aa: CASSGGTVNYGYTF
v_gene: TRBV5-6; j_gene: TRBJ1-6; CDR3aa: CASSLWGENSPLHF
v_gene: TRBV3-1/TRBV3-2; j_gene: TRBJ2-7; CDR3aa: CASSQEGTGPTGEQYF
v_gene: TRBV10-3; j_gene: TRBJ2-5; CDR3aa: CAISSLAGGHVGETQYF
v_gene: TRBV4-3; j_gene: TRBJ1-5; CDR3aa: CASSQGIMGDQPQHF
v_gene: TRBV5-6; j_gene: TRBJ1-1; CDR3aa: CASSLEGVSSTEAFF
v_gene: TRBV5-1; j_gene: TRBJ1-4; CDR3aa: CASSFPGGRGTTNEKLFF
v_gene: TRBV30; j_gene: TRBJ2-2; CDR3aa: CAWSVPGRGTGELFF
v_gene: TRBV2; j_gene: TRBJ1-2; CDR3aa: CASTETGLGGYTF
v_gene: TRBV20-1; j_gene: TRBJ1-2; CDR3aa: CSASPNTGDGYTF
v_gene: TRBV7-9; j_gene: TRBJ1-4; CDR3aa: CASSQGQGGDEKLFF
v_gene: TRBV6-5; j_gene: TRBJ2-7; CDR3aa: CASSLQGVYNEQYF
v_gene: TRBV2; j_gene: TRBJ2-3; CDR3aa: CASSEWGLAGGADTQYF
v_gene: TRBV30; j_gene: TRBJ1-6; CDR3aa: CAWSFSGDSSPLHF
v_gene: TRBV19; j_gene: TRBJ1-2; CDR3aa: CASSIESGRGYTF
v_gene: TRBV5-4; j_gene: TRBJ1-2; CDR3aa: CASSLLGTENYGYTF
v_gene: TRBV6-5; j_gene: TRBJ1-5; CDR3aa: CASSWIGVTENQPQHF
v_gene: TRBV29-1; j_gene: TRBJ1-3; CDR3aa: CSVTPQAGNTIYF
v_gene: TRBV13; j_gene: TRBJ2-6; CDR3aa: CASSYRAGANVLTF
v_gene: TRBV5-4; j_gene: TRBJ2-7; CDR3aa: CASSHDREDEQYF
v_gene: TRBV10-3; j_gene: TRBJ2-7; CDR3aa: CAITKTGSLDEQYF
v_gene: TRBV5-4; j_gene: TRBJ1-1; CDR3aa: CASSSGGIGTEAFF
v_gene: TRBV2; j_gene: TRBJ1-2; CDR3aa: CASSVENGGYGYTF
v_gene: TRBV27; j_gene: TRBJ2-2; CDR3aa: CASRPLLGSAGELFF
v_gene: TRBV5-4; j_gene: TRBJ2-5; CDR3aa: CASSFGLAGAPQETQYF
v_gene: TRBV5-4; j_gene: TRBJ1-6; CDR3aa: CASSQGGREIAPLHF
v_gene: TRBV5-1; j_gene: TRBJ2-3; CDR3aa: CASSLGTALDTQYF
v_gene: TRBV5-1; j_gene: TRBJ1-3; CDR3aa: CASSLDPTGSGNTIYF
v_gene: TRBV18; j_gene: TRBJ1-1; CDR3aa: CASSPRQVEAFF
v_gene: TRBV5-6; j_gene: TRBJ2-1; CDR3aa: CASTSGQSSYNEQFF
v_gene: TRBV2; j_gene: TRBJ1-5; CDR3aa: CASRGTSLRSQPQHF
v_gene: TRBV18; j_gene: TRBJ1-1; CDR3aa: CASSLSEANPGSEAFF
v_gene: TRBV13; j_gene: TRBJ2-3; CDR3aa: CASSPGDYNTDTQYF
v_gene: TRBV9; j_gene: TRBJ2-4; CDR3aa: CASSVGLAAKNIQYF